This note documents a single T cell receptor (beta chain) sequence. The target antigen is unknown. Germline V gene data show CDR1 as SGHRS and CDR2 as YFSETQ. The CDR3 loop spans 14 amino acids. V dropped 0 bases and J dropped 8; count of bases not matched to a gene: 7. Peripheral blood samples of approximately 10 milliliters were drawn from each donor. The data are from a study of blood T cells in healthy people across ages. Study-level findings and limits: The unknown donor CMV status may have confounded expanded clonotype changes.

A second PCR, run for roughly 7 to 12 cycles, used a sample-barcoded 5' primer plus a J-beta primer mix. One entry per CDR3 protein, called by TCRdb with MiXCR from the 5' RACE reads. The sample consists of roughly 1.7 million distinct CDR3 sequences, about 31% of them appearing once. The sequence derives from a woman between 25 and 40 years old in good health. Sequenced sample: blood. The J gene is TRBJ1-2, the V gene TRBV5-1; 7 nucleotides agree with TRBD1. DNA for the CDR3: TGCGCCAGCAGCTTGGCGACAGGGCCTGGGGGCTACACCTTC. Translating gives CASSLATGPGGYTF.